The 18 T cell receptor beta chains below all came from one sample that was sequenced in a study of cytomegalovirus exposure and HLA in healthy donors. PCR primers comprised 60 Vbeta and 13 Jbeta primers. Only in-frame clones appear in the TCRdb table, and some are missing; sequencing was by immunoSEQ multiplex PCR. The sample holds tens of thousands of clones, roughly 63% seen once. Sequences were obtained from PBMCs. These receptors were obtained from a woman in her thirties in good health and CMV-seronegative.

The CDR3 loop reads CASSLGTSGDYNEQFF. CDR3 nucleotides: TGTGCCAGCTCACTCGGGACTAGCGGGGACTACAATGAGCAGTTCTTC. V gene TRBV18 combines with J gene TRBJ2-1, with TRBD2 identical over 13 bases. V trimming: 4 bases; J trimming: 3 bases; junction bases outside the gene matches: 3. The CDR3 has 16 amino acids. Germline-derived CDR1 and CDR2 are KGHSH and LQKENI.

CDR3 bases: TGCGCCAGCAGCCAAAGGGGGCCCTACGAGCAGTACTTC. Amino acids: CASSQRGPYEQYF. The genes are TRBV4-3 and TRBJ2-7; 7 nucleotides align to TRBD1. This CDR3 has 13 residues. Trimming cost V 2 bases and J 2 bases; bases outside gene matches: 0. The germline V gene has CDR1 LGHNA and CDR2 YSLEER.

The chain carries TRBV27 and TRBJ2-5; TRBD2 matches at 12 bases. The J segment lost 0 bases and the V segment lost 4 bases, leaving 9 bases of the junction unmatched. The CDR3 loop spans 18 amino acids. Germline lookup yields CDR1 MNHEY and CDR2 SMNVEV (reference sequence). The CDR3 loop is CASSSETSGGPNQETQYF. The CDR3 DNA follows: TGTGCCAGCAGTTCCGAGACTAGCGGGGGACCCAACCAAGAGACCCAGTACTTC.

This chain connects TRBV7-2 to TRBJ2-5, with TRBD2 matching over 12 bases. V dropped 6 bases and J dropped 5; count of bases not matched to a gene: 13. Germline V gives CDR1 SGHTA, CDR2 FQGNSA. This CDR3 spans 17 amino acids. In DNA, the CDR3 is TGTGCCAGCAGTTTGAATCCGACTAGCGGGAGCGGGGAGACCCAGTACTTC. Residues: CASSLNPTSGSGETQYF.

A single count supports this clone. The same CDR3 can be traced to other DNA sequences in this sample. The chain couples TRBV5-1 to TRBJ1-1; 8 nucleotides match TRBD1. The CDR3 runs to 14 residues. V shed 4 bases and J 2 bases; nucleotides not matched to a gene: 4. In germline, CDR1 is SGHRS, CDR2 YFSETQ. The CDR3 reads CASSLTGANTEAFF. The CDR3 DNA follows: TGCGCCAGCAGCCTGACAGGGGCAAACACTGAAGCTTTCTTT.

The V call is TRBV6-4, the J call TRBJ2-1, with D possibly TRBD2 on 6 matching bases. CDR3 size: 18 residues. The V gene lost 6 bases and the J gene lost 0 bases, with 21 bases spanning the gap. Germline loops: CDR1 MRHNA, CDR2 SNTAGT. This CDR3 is CASRAGEERQSSYNEQFF. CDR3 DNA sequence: TGTGCCAGCAGGGCCGGGGAGGAGCGACAGAGCTCCTACAATGAGCAGTTCTTC.

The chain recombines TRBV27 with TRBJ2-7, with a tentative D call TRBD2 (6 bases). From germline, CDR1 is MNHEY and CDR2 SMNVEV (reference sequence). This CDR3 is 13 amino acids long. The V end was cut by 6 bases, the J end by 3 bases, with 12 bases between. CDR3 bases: TGTGCCAGCAGGGACACCGGGGGCTACGAGCAGTACTTC. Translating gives CASRDTGGYEQYF.

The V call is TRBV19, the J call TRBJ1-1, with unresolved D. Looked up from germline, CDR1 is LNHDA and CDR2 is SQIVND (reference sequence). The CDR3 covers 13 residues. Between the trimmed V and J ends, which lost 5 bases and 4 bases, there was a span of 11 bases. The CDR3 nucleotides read TGTGCCAGTAGTGTGGTGAGTATCACTGAAGCTTTCTTT. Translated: CASSVVSITEAFF.

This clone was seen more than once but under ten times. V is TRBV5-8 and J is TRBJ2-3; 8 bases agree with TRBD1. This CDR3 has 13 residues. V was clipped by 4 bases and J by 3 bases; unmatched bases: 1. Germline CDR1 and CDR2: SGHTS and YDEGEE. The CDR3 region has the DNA TGTGCCAGCAGCCGGACAGGGACAGATACGCAGTATTTT. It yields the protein CASSRTGTDTQYF.

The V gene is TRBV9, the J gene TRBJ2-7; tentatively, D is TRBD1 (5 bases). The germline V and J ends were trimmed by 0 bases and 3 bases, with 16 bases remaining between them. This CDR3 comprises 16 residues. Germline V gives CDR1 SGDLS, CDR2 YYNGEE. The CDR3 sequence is CASSVGLSQDIYEQYF. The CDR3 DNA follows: TGTGCCAGCAGCGTAGGTTTGAGTCAGGACATCTACGAGCAGTACTTC.

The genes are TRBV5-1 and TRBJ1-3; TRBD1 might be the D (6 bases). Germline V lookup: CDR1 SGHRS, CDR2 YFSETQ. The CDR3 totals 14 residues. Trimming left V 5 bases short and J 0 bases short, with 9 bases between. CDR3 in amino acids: CASSDRSSGNTIYF. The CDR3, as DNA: TGCGCCAGCAGTGACAGGAGCTCTGGAAACACCATATATTTT.

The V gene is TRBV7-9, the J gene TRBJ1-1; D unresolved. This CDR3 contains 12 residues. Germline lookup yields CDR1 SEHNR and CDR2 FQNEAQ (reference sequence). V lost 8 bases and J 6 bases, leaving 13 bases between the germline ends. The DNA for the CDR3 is TGTGCCAGCTTAGGAGGCTGGTCTGAAGCTTTCTTT. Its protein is CASLGGWSEAFF.

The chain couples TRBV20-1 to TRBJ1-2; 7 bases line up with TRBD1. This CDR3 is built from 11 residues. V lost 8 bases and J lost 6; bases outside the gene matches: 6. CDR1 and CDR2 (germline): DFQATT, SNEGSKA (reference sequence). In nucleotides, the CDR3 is TGCAGTAGTTTGCAGGGGGATGGCTACACCTTC. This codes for CSSLQGDGYTF.

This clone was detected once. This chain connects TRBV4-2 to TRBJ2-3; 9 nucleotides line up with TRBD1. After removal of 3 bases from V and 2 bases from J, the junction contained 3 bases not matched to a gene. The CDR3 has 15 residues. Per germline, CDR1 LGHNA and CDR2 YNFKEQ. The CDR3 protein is CASSHGTGNTDTQYF. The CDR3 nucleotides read TGTGCCAGCAGCCATGGGACAGGGAACACAGATACGCAGTATTTT.

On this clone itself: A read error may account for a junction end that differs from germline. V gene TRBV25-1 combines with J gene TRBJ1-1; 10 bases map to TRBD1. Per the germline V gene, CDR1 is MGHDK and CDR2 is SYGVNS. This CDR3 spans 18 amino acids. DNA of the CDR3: TGTGCCAGCAGTCCCGAGGTTCCGACAGGGGGCGCGGGTACTGAAGATTTCTTT. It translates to CASSPEVPTGGAGTEDFF.

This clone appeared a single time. CDR3: CASSLSPGTGSEKLFF. The CDR3 DNA reads TGCGCCAGCAGCCTCTCCCCGGGGACAGGGTCTGAAAAACTGTTTTTT. The rearrangement links TRBV5-1 to TRBJ1-4, with 9 bases that match TRBD1. This CDR3 has 16 residues. Trimming at V came to 4 bases and at J to 7 bases, leaving 11 bases not matched to a gene. The germline gives CDR1 SGHRS, CDR2 YFSETQ.

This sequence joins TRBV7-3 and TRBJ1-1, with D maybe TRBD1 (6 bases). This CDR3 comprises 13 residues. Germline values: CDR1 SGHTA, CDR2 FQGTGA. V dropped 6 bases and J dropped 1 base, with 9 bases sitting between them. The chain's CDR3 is CASSLDRNTEAFF. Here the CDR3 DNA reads TGTGCCAGCAGTTTGGACAGGAACACTGAAGCTTTCTTT. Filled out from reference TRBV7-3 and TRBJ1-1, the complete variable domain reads GAGVSQTPSNKVTEKGKYVELRCDPISGHTALYWYRQSLGQGPEFLIYFQGTGAADDSGLPNDRFFAVRPEGSVSTLKIQRTERGDSAVYLCASSLDRNTEAFFGQGTRLTVV.

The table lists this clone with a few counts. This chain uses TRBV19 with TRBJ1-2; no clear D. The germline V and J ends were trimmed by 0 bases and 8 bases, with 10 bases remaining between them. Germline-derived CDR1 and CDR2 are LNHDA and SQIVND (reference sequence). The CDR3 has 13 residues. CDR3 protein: CASSIDTVEGYTF. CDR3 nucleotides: TGTGCCAGTAGTATAGACACGGTAGAAGGCTACACCTTC.